The clone carrying this TCR beta chain was counted only a few times. What it recognizes is unknown. Sequencing was performed with immunoSEQ multiplex PCR; in TCRdb, only in-frame clones are kept and a portion is missing. The top ten hold around 3.5% of the sample, which has some 40,000 clones, around 80% seen once. This specimen belongs to a study of vaccination effects on CD4 cells after COVID-19. Study-level results: Clones of infection and vaccine origin contracted markedly late after vaccination.

Isolation of CD4+ T cells took place after less than 12 days of culture. The person acquired a PCR-confirmed SARS-CoV-2 infection between March and December 2020. Subjects were given two BNT162b2 or mRNA-1273 vaccine doses. The sample in question was CD4+ T cells from PBMCs cultured without peptide, obtained after COVID-19 vaccination. The sequence derives from a human donor who had a prior SARS-CoV-2 infection.

For the CDR3, the DNA is TGTGCCAGCAGGAGTCCCCATAGCAATCAGCCCCAGCATTTT. It specifies CASRSPHSNQPQHF. This chain joins TRBV6-5 and TRBJ1-5, with unresolved D. Germline loops: CDR1 MNHEY, CDR2 SVGAGI. This CDR3 has 14 residues. V was clipped by 6 bases and J by 0 bases, with 9 bases between them.